The present entry profiles one T cell receptor (beta chain) with its context. Germline trimming cut 6 bases from V and 3 bases from J; bases unmatched to any gene: 11. The CDR3 loop spans 15 amino acids. Germline V gene data show CDR1 as MNHEY and CDR2 as SVGAGI. This sample stems from a study of blood T cell repertoires in COVID-19. Study context: Specimens from acute and convalescent COVID-19 originated in the United States, Italy and Spain. The cDNA or gDNA used as material had been derived from T cells, B-cell-depleted T cells, or PBMCs.

Data came from immunoSEQ multiplex PCR; TCRdb stores just in-frame clones and leaves some out. This repertoire shows roughly 100,000 clones, about 85% found once; its top ten account for 2% to 2.5%. This chain joins TRBV6-5 and TRBJ2-7, with 7 nucleotides matching TRBD1. This clonotype originated in a middle-aged man with active COVID-19. Sequencing used peripheral blood. This CDR3 reads CASRGGPGAGYEQYF. The CDR3 DNA reads TGTGCCAGCAGAGGGGGCCCCGGAGCCGGCTACGAGCAGTACTTC.